The 26 T cell receptor beta chains below were found in one sample sequenced in a study of T cell responses to AZD1222 COVID-19 vaccine. Libraries were prepared by immunoSEQ multiplex PCR; TCRdb keeps only in-frame clonotypes and omits some of them. The table includes some 120,000 clones, roughly 90% detected once. The sequences come from peripheral blood, collected 28 days after the second AZD1222 dose. These receptor sequences come from an adult who received the AZD1222 COVID-19 vaccine.

This clone was found once. The chain couples TRBV10-1 to TRBJ1-5; 9 nucleotides align to TRBD1. Looked up from germline, CDR1 is WNHNN and CDR2 is SYGVQD (reference sequence). This CDR3 comprises 14 residues. J was trimmed by 1 base and V by 8 bases; bases with no gene match: 3. The CDR3 nucleotides read TGCGCCAGCTGGGGGACAGGGAGCAATCAGCCCCAGCATTTT. Residues: CASWGTGSNQPQHF.

The chain joins TRBV5-1 to TRBJ1-5; the D is unclear. The V and J ends lost 0 bases and 1 base respectively, with 11 bases between them. Germline assignment: CDR1 SGHRS and CDR2 YFSETQ. This CDR3 spans 16 amino acids. CDR3 DNA sequence: TGCGCCAGCAGCTTGGGGTCGGTGGGGAGCAATCAGCCCCAGCATTTT. It specifies CASSLGSVGSNQPQHF.

The chain carries TRBV18 and TRBJ1-3; TRBD1 agrees at 9 bases. CDR1 and CDR2 (germline): KGHSH, LQKENI. The junction had 5 bases not matched to a gene; V was cut back by 3 bases and J by 2 bases. There are 16 residues in the CDR3. CDR3 coding DNA: TGTGCCAGCTCACCTCCGGGACAGGGTACTGGAAACACCATATATTTT. Its protein product is CASSPPGQGTGNTIYF.

V usage is TRBV30 and J usage is TRBJ2-3, with D possibly TRBD1 on 5 matching bases. The CDR3 is made up of 12 amino acids. Trimming stripped 2 bases from V and 11 bases from J, with 14 bases between. Germline lookup yields CDR1 GTSNPN and CDR2 SVGIG (reference sequence). CDR3 in amino acids: CAWSLQVWLQYF. The CDR3 DNA reads TGTGCCTGGAGTTTACAGGTTTGGCTGCAGTATTTT.

The rearrangement joins TRBV18 to TRBJ1-1; possible D gene TRBD1, 5 bases. The length of the CDR3 is 17 residues. Trimming shortened V by 1 base and J by 9 bases, and 24 bases separated the two germline ends. The germline V gene encodes CDR1 KGHSH and CDR2 LQKENI. The CDR3 region is CASSPQGTGRGSPKAFF. The DNA for the CDR3 is TGTGCCAGCTCACCACAGGGGACCGGCCGTGGGTCTCCTAAAGCTTTCTTT.

This chain joins TRBV19 and TRBJ1-2, with 7 positions matching TRBD1. The germline gives CDR1 LNHDA, CDR2 SQIVND (reference sequence). V shed 8 bases and J 4 bases; nucleotides not matched to a gene: 7. The CDR3 extends over 13 amino acids. CDR3 nucleotide sequence: TGTGCCAGTTCGCAAGGGGGCGCCTATGGCTACACCTTC. Amino acids: CASSQGGAYGYTF.

This rearrangement joins TRBV7-9 to TRBJ2-7; 11 nucleotides line up with TRBD2. Per the germline V gene, CDR1 is SEHNR and CDR2 is FQNEAQ (reference sequence). The CDR3 extends over 13 amino acids. V lost 5 bases to trimming and J lost 5 bases; unmatched junction nucleotides: 2. CDR3 sequence: CASSEGLADEQYF. Here the CDR3 DNA reads TGTGCCAGCAGCGAGGGACTAGCGGACGAGCAGTACTTC.

J is TRBJ2-7 and V is TRBV5-1, with TRBD1 as a possible D gene (5 bases). The CDR3 loop spans 20 amino acids. Germline V CDR1 and CDR2: SGHRS, YFSETQ. V was shortened by 5 bases and J by 3 bases, with 33 bases between the two germline ends. The CDR3 DNA follows: TGCGCCAGCAGTGGCGGTACGGGTCAGGGTCGCCCCCCCCAGTTCTACGAGCAGTACTTC. It codes for CASSGGTGQGRPPQFYEQYF.

V usage is TRBV6-2 or TRBV6-3 and J usage is TRBJ2-7; D possibly matches TRBD1 or TRBD2 (6 bases each). This CDR3 has 16 amino acids. V was clipped by 0 bases and J by 4 bases, with 16 bases between them. Germline loops: CDR1 MNHEY, CDR2 SVGEGT. CDR3 sequence reads: CASSYSTFGGRYEQYF. For the CDR3, the DNA is TGTGCCAGCAGTTACTCAACTTTCGGGGGCAGGTACGAGCAGTACTTC.

The CDR3, as DNA: TGCGCCAGCAGCTCGGTGACATCGGCTAACTATGGCTACACCTTC. The encoded protein is CASSSVTSANYGYTF. V usage is TRBV5-1 and J usage is TRBJ1-2; D uncertain. V was shortened by 3 bases and J by 0 bases, with 12 bases between the two germline ends. The CDR3 runs 15 residues. Per the germline V gene, CDR1 is SGHRS and CDR2 is YFSETQ.

The V and J genes are TRBV5-1 and TRBJ1-3; the match to TRBD1 covers 8 bases. Germline trimming cut 6 bases from V and 2 bases from J; bases unmatched to any gene: 4. This CDR3 spans 14 amino acids. In germline, CDR1 is SGHRS, CDR2 YFSETQ. In DNA, the CDR3 is TGCGCCAGCACCCTGACAGGGGCTGGAAACACCATATATTTT. Protein sequence: CASTLTGAGNTIYF.

The chain is built from TRBV30 and TRBJ1-1; tentative D call: TRBD1 (5 bases). Per the germline V gene, CDR1 is GTSNPN and CDR2 is SVGIG (reference sequence). Trimming pared 4 bases from V and 3 bases from J, leaving 15 bases between. The CDR3 is 14 amino acids. CDR3 in DNA: TGTGCCTGGAACCCCCAGGGAAGAGACACTGAAGCTTTCTTT. The encoded protein is CAWNPQGRDTEAFF.

The chain couples TRBV9 to TRBJ2-1, with 11 bases that match TRBD2. Trimming cost V 10 bases and J 0 bases; bases outside gene matches: 12. In germline, CDR1 is SGDLS, CDR2 YYNGEE. The CDR3 is 17 amino acids. The DNA for the CDR3 is TGTGCCTCTGAGGGGACTAGCGGCCTTAACTCCTACAATGAGCAGTTCTTC. Protein sequence: CASEGTSGLNSYNEQFF.

The CDR3 DNA is TGTGCCTGGAGTTTTGGGAGCTCTGGAAACACCATATATTTT. Translation gives CAWSFGSSGNTIYF. The chain uses TRBV30 and TRBJ1-3; D remains unclear. The V and J ends lost 2 bases and 0 bases respectively, with 8 bases between them. Germline CDR1 and CDR2: GTSNPN and SVGIG (reference sequence). This CDR3 region has 14 residues. Full variable domain (outside the CDR3, taken from reference TRBV30 and TRBJ1-3): SQTIHQWPATLVQPVGSPLSLECTVEGTSNPNLYWYRQAAGRGLQLLFYSVGIGQISSEVPQNLSASRPQDRQFILSSKKLLLSDSGFYLCAWSFGSSGNTIYFGEGSWLTVV.

The genes are TRBV13 and TRBJ2-5; 10 bases are a match to TRBD1. This CDR3 contains 14 residues. The J segment lost 4 bases and the V segment lost 6 bases, leaving 5 bases of the junction unmatched. Looked up from germline, CDR1 is PRHDT and CDR2 is FYEKMQ (reference sequence). The CDR3, as DNA: TGTGCCAGCAGGAGACAGGGGGCTCTAGAGACCCAGTACTTC. This sequence encodes CASRRQGALETQYF.

The table lists this clone with a few counts. The sample carries other DNA sequences with the same CDR3. The V and J genes are TRBV5-1 and TRBJ2-5; TRBD1 matches at 11 bases. Germline-derived CDR1 and CDR2 are SGHRS and YFSETQ. V lost 4 bases and J lost 0; bases outside the gene matches: 5. The CDR3 totals 16 residues. The CDR3 DNA reads as TGCGCCAGCAGCGCCGGGACAGGGGGATACCAAGAGACCCAGTACTTC. Residues: CASSAGTGGYQETQYF.

This sequence joins TRBV28 and TRBJ1-2; no firm D call. The V end was cut by 10 bases, the J end by 8 bases, with 17 bases between. Germline V gives CDR1 MDHEN, CDR2 SYDVKM. The CDR3 consists of 12 residues. The CDR3: CAIQFLGAGYTF. In nucleotides, the CDR3 is TGTGCCATCCAGTTTTTGGGAGCCGGCTACACCTTC.

This clone was picked up one time. The genes are TRBV10-3 and TRBJ2-7; possibly TRBD1 or TRBD2 for D (5 bases each). V was shortened by 2 bases and J by 2 bases, with 10 bases between the two germline ends. This CDR3 is built from 14 residues. Germline values: CDR1 ENHRY, CDR2 SYGVKD. CDR3 sequence (DNA): TGTGCCATCAGTGAGGGGGGTTTTGCCTACGAGCAGTACTTC. Amino acid sequence: CAISEGGFAYEQYF.

The V call is TRBV7-9, the J call TRBJ1-2; 9 nucleotides align to TRBD1. V gave up 4 bases and J gave up 3 bases; unmatched junction bases: 6. Germline CDR1 and CDR2: SEHNR and FQNEAQ (reference sequence). This CDR3 spans 15 amino acids. The CDR3 DNA is TGTGCCAGCAGCTCGGGGACAGGGAGGGACTATGGCTACACCTTC. It is translated as CASSSGTGRDYGYTF.

This clone was detected a few times. This chain connects TRBV6-5 to TRBJ1-2; no clear D. Germline CDR1 reads MNHEY; CDR2 reads SVGAGI. Trimming pared 2 bases from V and 0 bases from J, leaving 7 bases between. CDR3 length: 14 residues. The CDR3 sequence is CASSYGFPNYGYTF. CDR3 bases: TGTGCCAGCAGTTACGGGTTCCCTAACTATGGCTACACCTTC.

V is TRBV11-3 and J is TRBJ2-2, with D possibly being TRBD1 (5 bases). The germline V gene has CDR1 SGHNT and CDR2 YENEEA. The CDR3 runs 16 residues. V lost 4 bases and J lost 1, with 13 bases in between. The DNA of the CDR3 is TGTGCCAGCAGCTCCACAGGATCATGGAACACCGGGGAGCTGTTTTTT. This gives the protein CASSSTGSWNTGELFF.

The rearrangement uses TRBV30 and TRBJ2-7, with D possibly being TRBD2 (5 bases). Trimming took off 6 bases at V and 0 bases at J, with 21 bases between the two ends. The CDR3 is 16 amino acids. CDR1 is GTSNPN and CDR2 is SVGIG in the germline V gene (reference sequence). CDR3 sequence (DNA): TGTGCCTGTCGGGGTGCCGACGGAGAGAGCTCCTACGAGCAGTACTTC. Its translation: CACRGADGESSYEQYF.

The chain combines TRBV5-4 with TRBJ2-7; 9 positions agree with TRBD2. J lost 6 bases, V lost 0 bases, and 4 bases had no gene match. CDR3 length: 14 amino acids. Germline CDR1 reads SGHNT; CDR2 reads YYREEE (reference sequence). In DNA, the CDR3 is TGTGCCAGCAGCTTGGTAGCGGGAGTGTCCGAGCAGTACTTC. Protein product: CASSLVAGVSEQYF.

The chain employs TRBV19 and TRBJ1-5; D is ambiguous. CDR3 size: 15 residues. V lost 0 bases, J lost 0 bases, and 6 bases lay in between. Germline V gene lookup returns CDR1 LNHDA and CDR2 SQIVND (reference sequence). The DNA for the CDR3 is TGTGCCAGTAGTATAGATCAGTATAGCAATCAGCCCCAGCATTTT. Protein: CASSIDQYSNQPQHF.

The gene calls are TRBV7-2 and TRBJ2-1, with 11 bases matching TRBD2. Germline V CDR1 and CDR2: SGHTA, FQGNSA. J lost 8 bases, V lost 3 bases, and 3 bases had no gene match. The length of the CDR3 is 14 residues. The CDR3 DNA reads TGTGCCAGCAGCTTGACTAGCGGGAACCATGAGCAGTTCTTC. Its translation is CASSLTSGNHEQFF.

This chain uses TRBV7-4 with TRBJ1-6; D unclear. The CDR3 extends over 16 amino acids. The V gene lost 7 bases and the J gene lost 9 bases, with 22 bases spanning the gap. The germline CDR1 and CDR2 sequences are SGHVT and SQSDAQ. CDR3 residues: CASTKRARTPGSPLHF. The DNA for the CDR3 is TGTGCCAGCACCAAGAGGGCACGGACGCCTGGTTCACCCCTCCACTTT.